This T cell receptor beta chain emerged from a study of blood T cells in healthy people across ages. Study-level results: In the absence of known donor CMV status, changes in expanded clonotypes were possibly confounded. Older age coincided with a roughly linear decline in TCR beta diversity per million T cells.

Primed by a sample-barcoded 5' primer and a J-beta primer mix, a second PCR proceeded for about 6 to 12 cycles. TCRdb recomputed calls from the 5' RACE reads with MiXCR, one row per CDR3 protein. The data hold 1.2 million to 1.5 million distinct CDR3 sequences, with 40% to 50% observed a single time. The sample holds a few counts of this clonotype. Its matching antigen is unknown. Germline assignment: CDR1 LNHNV and CDR2 YYDKDF (reference sequence). CDR3 length equals 12 residues. Trimming stripped 0 bases from V and 14 bases from J, with 11 bases between. Material: blood. The sequence was collected from a woman aged 18-35 years in good health. V usage is TRBV15 and J usage is TRBJ2-1, with a weak D call TRBD1 (6 bases). CDR3 sequence reads: CATSRDRAGEFF. The CDR3 nucleotides are TGTGCCACCAGCAGAGATCGGGCAGGGGAGTTCTTC.